These T cell receptor beta chains were read from a single sample in a study of response to subunit inactivated influenza vaccine. TCRdb independently ran MiXCR on the RT-PCR reads; one entry per CDR3 protein. The data show 450,000 to 550,000 distinct CDR3 sequences, 25% seen once. The sequenced sample was CD4+ T cells sorted from PBMCs, obtained about 5 days after vaccination. These receptors were taken from a man in his fifties or sixties who received an inactivated influenza vaccine. Both conserved end residues are part of each CDR3. A D gene is named only where the DNA matches it firmly. Clone size is given for some rows only: seen once, a few or many times, or a class if the clone is expanded.

TRBV11-2,many,TRBJ2-5,TRBD1,TGTGCCAGCAGCCTAAGACAGGGCGGCCAAGAGACCCAGTACTTC,CASSLRQGGQETQYF
TRBV6-2/TRBV6-3,-,TRBJ2-1,TRBD1,TGTGCCAGCAGTCGCCCCGGGACAGGGCTCAATGAGCAGTTCTTC,CASSRPGTGLNEQFF
TRBV7-9,-,TRBJ1-1,-,TGTGCCAGCAGCTTAGGCGGGGGAGTGGGAACTGAAGCTTTCTTT,CASSLGGGVGTEAFF
TRBV12-3/TRBV12-4,-,TRBJ1-4,-,TGTGCCAGCAGCCAAGGGGGGGGATTGGCTAATGAAAAACTGTTTTTT,CASSQGGGLANEKLFF
TRBV6-2/TRBV6-3,-,TRBJ2-5,TRBD1,TGTGCCAGCAGGAAAAACCGGGACAGGGGGCTTCAAGAGACCCAGTACTTC,CASRKNRDRGLQETQYF
TRBV29-1,-,TRBJ1-1,-,TGCAGCGTTGCTGGGGTGATGAACACTGAAGCTTTCTTT,CSVAGVMNTEAFF
TRBV6-2/TRBV6-3,few,TRBJ1-5,-,TGTGCCAGCAGTTACGACTTGACCAATCAGCCCCAGCATTTT,CASSYDLTNQPQHF
TRBV20-1,few,TRBJ2-7,-,TGCAGTGCACCATTCCCATACGAGCAGTACTTC,CSAPFPYEQYF
TRBV18,-,TRBJ2-5,-,TGTGCCAGCTCACGTGCAGGGCGGGAGACCCAGTACTTC,CASSRAGRETQYF
TRBV6-2/TRBV6-3,-,TRBJ2-4,-,TGTGCCAGCAGTTACTCTCTAACGGGAAACATTCAGTACTTC,CASSYSLTGNIQYF
TRBV7-6,-,TRBJ2-1,-,TGTGCCAGCAGCCGCGGAGGAACTGGCGATGAGCAGTTCTTC,CASSRGGTGDEQFF
TRBV29-1,-,TRBJ1-1,-,TGCAGCGTTCGAAGGGGAATGAACACTGAAGCTTTCTTT,CSVRRGMNTEAFF
TRBV6-5,few,TRBJ2-1,TRBD2,TGTGCCAGCAGTTACTCAAGACTAGCGGGAGGGTACAATGAGCAGTTCTTC,CASSYSRLAGGYNEQFF
TRBV20-1,-,TRBJ2-3,-,TGCAGTGCAGCCATCAGGGTGGATACGCAGTATTTT,CSAAIRVDTQYF
TRBV7-6,few,TRBJ2-2,-,TGTGCCAGCAGCTTGCGGACTATACTCAGCGGGGAGCTGTTTTTT,CASSLRTILSGELFF
TRBV7-2,-,TRBJ1-1,-,TGTGCCAGCAGCTTAGGGACATGGAATACGAGAGCTTTCTTT,CASSLGTWNTRAFF
TRBV29-1,-,TRBJ2-1,-,TGCAGCGGGATATCGGGGAGCTCCTACAATGAGCAGTTCTTC,CSGISGSSYNEQFF
TRBV20-1,-,TRBJ2-7,TRBD2,TGCAGTGCTAGAGATGTGGTAGCGGGAGTAGACGAGCAGTACTTC,CSARDVVAGVDEQYF
TRBV29-1,-,TRBJ1-1,-,TGCAGCGTTGAGGGGGGGGCGCGCACTGAAGCTTTCTTT,CSVEGGARTEAFF
TRBV13,-,TRBJ2-3,TRBD1,TGTGCCAGCGTAAGGGGGCACTTAGATACGCAGTATTTT,CASVRGHLDTQYF
TRBV7-8,few,TRBJ2-7,-,TGTGCCAGCAGCTTAAGCTGGGGCTCCTACGAGCAGTACTTC,CASSLSWGSYEQYF
TRBV20-1,few,TRBJ1-4,-,TGCAGTGCTAGAGACAGCCATTACGGGAGTGAAAAACTGTTTTTT,CSARDSHYGSEKLFF
TRBV5-1,-,TRBJ2-1,TRBD2,TGCGCCAGCAGCTTAGGGACTACCGTCAACAATGAGCAGTTCTTC,CASSLGTTVNNEQFF
TRBV2,-,TRBJ2-2,TRBD1,TGTGCCAGCAGTGGGGGACAGGTGAACACCGGGGAGCTGTTTTTT,CASSGGQVNTGELFF
TRBV13,-,TRBJ1-5,-,TGTGCCAGCAGCTTACGGGGCTCTACAAATCAGCCCCAGCATTTT,CASSLRGSTNQPQHF